This paragraph covers one T cell receptor (beta chain) sequence. This sample is drawn from a study of blood T cell repertoires in COVID-19. For the study at large: Some COVID-19 samples were acute and others convalescent; all came from the United States, Italy and Spain. PBMCs, B-cell-depleted T cells, or T cells were the source of the cDNA or gDNA that made up the material.

Per the original data handling: It was from reference gene primer amplification that nucleated cell counts were estimated. Method: immunoSEQ multiplex PCR; TCRdb's copy keeps in-frame clones and lacks some. Clone size and V and J calls were adopted from that table, with D and trimming inferred from the DNA. The table lists 380,000 or so clones, 81% of them singletons. The source material was peripheral blood. The TCR originated in a human donor with acute or convalescent COVID-19. The donor label of this sample is uncertain.

Here the CDR3 reads CASKTGETYTEAFF. In DNA form, the CDR3 reads TGTGCCAGTAAAACAGGGGAAACTTACACTGAAGCTTTCTTT. The chain links TRBV19 to TRBJ1-1, with TRBD1 identical over 7 bases. Germline CDR1 LNHDA, CDR2 SQIVND (reference sequence). The trim removed 7 bases at V and 3 bases at J, leaving 8 bases unmatched. The CDR3 has 14 residues.